Listed below are T cell receptor beta chains from one sample, sequenced in a study of T cell responses to AZD1222 COVID-19 vaccine. Some clones are missing from TCRdb's copy, which holds only in-frame ones; the method was immunoSEQ multiplex PCR. The sample carries roughly 130,000 clones, about 89% recorded once. The material sequenced was peripheral blood, taken 28 days after the second dose of the MenACWY control vaccine. The receptors were gathered from an adult who received the MenACWY meningococcal vaccine as a control. The CDR3 runs from the conserved cysteine through the conserved F or W. Fields, in order: clone size, V gene, J gene, D gene, CDR3 DNA, CDR3 protein. D genes are given only for firm matches. Only part of the rows carry a size: once, few, many, or a class if the clone is expanded.

clone_size: once; v_call: TRBV9; j_call: TRBJ2-5; d_call: TRBD1; cdr3_nt: TGTGCCAGCAGCGTAGAGGCAGGGGGAGAGACCCAGTACTTC; cdr3_aa: CASSVEAGGETQYF
clone_size: -; v_call: TRBV23-1; j_call: TRBJ1-1; d_call: -; cdr3_nt: TGCGCCAGCAGTCCCCCGAGGAGCGCCATGAACACTGAAGCTTTCTTT; cdr3_aa: CASSPPRSAMNTEAFF
clone_size: -; v_call: TRBV28; j_call: TRBJ1-2; d_call: -; cdr3_nt: TGTGCCAGCAGCGATAAAACAGGGATCTATGGCTACACCTTC; cdr3_aa: CASSDKTGIYGYTF
clone_size: -; v_call: TRBV6-2/TRBV6-3; j_call: TRBJ2-3; d_call: -; cdr3_nt: TGTGCCAGCAGTTACGGCGGAATCGGCACAGATACGCAGTATTTT; cdr3_aa: CASSYGGIGTDTQYF
clone_size: -; v_call: TRBV18; j_call: TRBJ1-6; d_call: TRBD1; cdr3_nt: TGTGCCAGCTCACCGAGACAGGGGACGGAGTCACCCCTCCACTTT; cdr3_aa: CASSPRQGTESPLHF
clone_size: -; v_call: TRBV7-8; j_call: TRBJ2-7; d_call: TRBD1; cdr3_nt: TGTGCCAGCAGCTCCGAACTGGAAACAGGGGAACCCGAGCAGTACTTC; cdr3_aa: CASSSELETGEPEQYF
clone_size: -; v_call: TRBV2; j_call: TRBJ2-5; d_call: -; cdr3_nt: TGTGCCAGCAGGGCCGATCCTTTACAAGAGACCCAGTACTTC; cdr3_aa: CASRADPLQETQYF
clone_size: -; v_call: TRBV19; j_call: TRBJ2-3; d_call: TRBD1; cdr3_nt: TGTGCCAGTAGCTACGGGACAGAAAGCACAGATACGCAGTATTTT; cdr3_aa: CASSYGTESTDTQYF
clone_size: -; v_call: TRBV7-8; j_call: TRBJ2-2; d_call: TRBD2; cdr3_nt: TGTGCCAGCAGCGCGAGCGGGGGCCTGAACACCGGGGAGCTGTTTTTT; cdr3_aa: CASSASGGLNTGELFF
clone_size: -; v_call: TRBV6-6; j_call: TRBJ2-1; d_call: -; cdr3_nt: TGTGCCAGCAGTTACTCGCGCCTCTACAATGAGCAGTTCTTC; cdr3_aa: CASSYSRLYNEQFF
clone_size: -; v_call: TRBV25-1; j_call: TRBJ1-3; d_call: -; cdr3_nt: TGTGCCAGCAGTGAATTCGGGGGCGCTGGAAACACCATATATTTT; cdr3_aa: CASSEFGGAGNTIYF
clone_size: -; v_call: TRBV12-3/TRBV12-4; j_call: TRBJ2-7; d_call: -; cdr3_nt: TGTGCCAGCAGTCTTGGGAGCTCCTACGAGCAGTACTTC; cdr3_aa: CASSLGSSYEQYF
clone_size: -; v_call: TRBV2; j_call: TRBJ2-5; d_call: -; cdr3_nt: TGTGCCAGCAGTCTTAGCCAAGAGACCCAGTACTTC; cdr3_aa: CASSLSQETQYF
clone_size: -; v_call: TRBV28; j_call: TRBJ1-2; d_call: -; cdr3_nt: TGTGCCAGCAGCCCAGGGCTTCGTGGCTACACCTTC; cdr3_aa: CASSPGLRGYTF
clone_size: once; v_call: TRBV9; j_call: TRBJ2-2; d_call: -; cdr3_nt: TGTGCCAGCAGCGTAGATCCCAGGGTGAACACCGGGGAGCTGTTTTTT; cdr3_aa: CASSVDPRVNTGELFF
clone_size: -; v_call: TRBV6-5; j_call: TRBJ1-5; d_call: -; cdr3_nt: TGTGCCAGCAGGCAAGGGGGTAGCAATCAGCCCCAGCATTTT; cdr3_aa: CASRQGGSNQPQHF
clone_size: -; v_call: TRBV28; j_call: TRBJ1-2; d_call: -; cdr3_nt: TGTGCCAGCAGTTTATACCCAACCTACAGGGCTAACTATGGCTACACCTTC; cdr3_aa: CASSLYPTYRANYGYTF
clone_size: -; v_call: TRBV7-9; j_call: TRBJ2-1; d_call: TRBD1; cdr3_nt: TGTGCCAGCAGCTTAGCGGGCACAGGGGGCAGCTTCTACAATGAGCAGTTCTTC; cdr3_aa: CASSLAGTGGSFYNEQFF
clone_size: -; v_call: TRBV6-4; j_call: TRBJ2-5; d_call: -; cdr3_nt: TGTGCCAGCAGTGAAACCGGAACACCCCCCGGGCAAGAGACCCAGTACTTC; cdr3_aa: CASSETGTPPGQETQYF
clone_size: -; v_call: TRBV7-8; j_call: TRBJ1-6; d_call: -; cdr3_nt: TGTGCCAGCAGCTTAAACCAAGTACGGGCAGGGAGTCAATCACCCCTCCACTTT; cdr3_aa: CASSLNQVRAGSQSPLHF
clone_size: once; v_call: TRBV10-1; j_call: TRBJ2-1; d_call: TRBD1; cdr3_nt: TGCGCCAGCAGTGAGAGTGGGACAGGGAGGTCTGAGCAGTTCTTC; cdr3_aa: CASSESGTGRSEQFF
clone_size: -; v_call: TRBV4-3; j_call: TRBJ2-3; d_call: -; cdr3_nt: TGCGCCAGCAGCCAAGAGGGCGGGACAAGAGTCACAGATACGCAGTATTTT; cdr3_aa: CASSQEGGTRVTDTQYF
clone_size: -; v_call: TRBV27; j_call: TRBJ1-2; d_call: TRBD1; cdr3_nt: TGTGCCAGCAGTTCACAGGGGAAAGGTACCTATGGCTACACCTTC; cdr3_aa: CASSSQGKGTYGYTF
clone_size: -; v_call: TRBV5-1; j_call: TRBJ2-6; d_call: TRBD2; cdr3_nt: TGCGCCAGCAGCTTGAGGGGGACTAGCGGGAGCGCTGGGGCCAACGTCCTGACTTTC; cdr3_aa: CASSLRGTSGSAGANVLTF
clone_size: -; v_call: TRBV11-2; j_call: TRBJ1-6; d_call: -; cdr3_nt: TGTGCCAGCAGCTTAGAGGTCACGTTCGATAATTCACCCCTCCACTTT; cdr3_aa: CASSLEVTFDNSPLHF
clone_size: -; v_call: TRBV10-1; j_call: TRBJ2-1; d_call: TRBD2; cdr3_nt: TGCGCCAGCCCCCGACTAGCGGCATGGTCCTACAATGAGCAGTTCTTC; cdr3_aa: CASPRLAAWSYNEQFF
clone_size: -; v_call: TRBV5-8; j_call: TRBJ2-5; d_call: TRBD1; cdr3_nt: TGTGCCAGCAGCCGCGGGGACAGGGGACTTCAAGAGACCCAGTACTTC; cdr3_aa: CASSRGDRGLQETQYF
clone_size: -; v_call: TRBV12-3/TRBV12-4; j_call: TRBJ2-7; d_call: -; cdr3_nt: TGTGCCAGCAAGAGGGAGTCGTACGAGCAGTACTTC; cdr3_aa: CASKRESYEQYF